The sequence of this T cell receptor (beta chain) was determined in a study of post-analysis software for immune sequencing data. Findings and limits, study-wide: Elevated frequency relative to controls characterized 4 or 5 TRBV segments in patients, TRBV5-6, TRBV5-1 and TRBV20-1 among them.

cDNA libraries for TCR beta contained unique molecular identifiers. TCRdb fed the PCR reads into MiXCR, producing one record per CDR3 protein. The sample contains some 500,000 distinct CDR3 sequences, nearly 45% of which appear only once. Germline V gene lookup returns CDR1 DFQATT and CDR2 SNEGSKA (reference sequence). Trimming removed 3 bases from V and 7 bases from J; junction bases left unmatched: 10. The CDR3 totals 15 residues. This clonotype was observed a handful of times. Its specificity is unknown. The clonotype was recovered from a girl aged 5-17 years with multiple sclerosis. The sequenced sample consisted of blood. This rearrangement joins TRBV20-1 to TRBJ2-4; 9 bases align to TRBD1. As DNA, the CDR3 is TGCAGTGCTAGGGCAACCGGGACAGGGAGGAACATTCAGTACTTC. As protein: CSARATGTGRNIQYF.